This T cell receptor (beta chain) is from a study of blood T cell repertoires in COVID-19. Overall study: From the United States, Italy and Spain came samples of acute and convalescent COVID-19.

Methods used by the authors: From reference gene primer amplification, estimates of nucleated cell counts were derived. Assay: immunoSEQ multiplex PCR; the TCRdb copy retains only in-frame clones and omits some. That table supplies the V and J calls and clone size; D and trimming were determined from the DNA. The repertoire consists of over 250,000 clones, with roughly 85% occurring once and the leading ten covering over 8.5%. Germline assignment: CDR1 SGHRS and CDR2 YFSETQ. The J segment lost 5 bases and the V segment lost 0 bases, leaving 8 bases of the junction unmatched. CDR3 size: 18 residues. This clonotype was sampled from a woman aged 45-59 years who had recovered from COVID-19. Specimen: peripheral blood. The chain uses TRBV5-1 and TRBJ2-1, with 13 bases identical to TRBD2. The CDR3 spells CASSLGGTSGATNNEQFF. The DNA for the CDR3 is TGCGCCAGCAGCTTGGGTGGGACTAGCGGGGCCACGAACAATGAGCAGTTCTTC.